This record concerns one T cell receptor (beta chain) sequence. Germline CDR1 and CDR2: MNHEY and SVGEGT. The CDR3 totals 18 residues. Unmatched junction bases numbered 9, after V lost 0 bases and J lost 2 bases. Original processing notes: Estimation of nucleated cell counts was performed using reference gene primer amplification. Assay: immunoSEQ multiplex PCR; the TCRdb copy retains only in-frame clones and omits some. The V and J calls and the clone size are those of that table, but D and trimming were determined from the DNA. The sample lists under 200,000 clones, about 80% occurring once. This sample is part of a study of blood T cell repertoires in COVID-19. Whole-study context: The United States, Italy and Spain were the sources of the acute and convalescent COVID-19 samples. PBMCs, B-cell-depleted T cells, or T cells provided the cDNA or gDNA that made up the material.

This clonotype originated in a man in his sixties with acute or convalescent COVID-19. This chain uses TRBV6-2 or TRBV6-3 with TRBJ1-3; 8 bases agree with TRBD1. Specimen: peripheral blood. In DNA, the CDR3 is TGTGCCAGCAGTTACTCGGTCGGACAGGGTATTCCTGGAAACACCATATATTTT. Its translation: CASSYSVGQGIPGNTIYF.